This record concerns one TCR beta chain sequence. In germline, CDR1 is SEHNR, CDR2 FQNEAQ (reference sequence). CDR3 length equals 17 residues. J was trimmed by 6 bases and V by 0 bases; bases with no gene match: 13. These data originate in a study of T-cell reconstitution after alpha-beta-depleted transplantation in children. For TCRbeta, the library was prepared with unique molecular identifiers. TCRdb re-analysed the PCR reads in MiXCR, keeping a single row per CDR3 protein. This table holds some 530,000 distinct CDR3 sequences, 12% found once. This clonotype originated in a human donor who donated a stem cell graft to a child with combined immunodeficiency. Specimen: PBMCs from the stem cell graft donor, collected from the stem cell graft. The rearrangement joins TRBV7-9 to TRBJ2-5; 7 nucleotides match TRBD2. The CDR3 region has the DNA TGTGCCAGCAGCTTAGCCCCTTACGCGGGAGTGTACAAGACCCAGTACTTC. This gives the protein CASSLAPYAGVYKTQYF.